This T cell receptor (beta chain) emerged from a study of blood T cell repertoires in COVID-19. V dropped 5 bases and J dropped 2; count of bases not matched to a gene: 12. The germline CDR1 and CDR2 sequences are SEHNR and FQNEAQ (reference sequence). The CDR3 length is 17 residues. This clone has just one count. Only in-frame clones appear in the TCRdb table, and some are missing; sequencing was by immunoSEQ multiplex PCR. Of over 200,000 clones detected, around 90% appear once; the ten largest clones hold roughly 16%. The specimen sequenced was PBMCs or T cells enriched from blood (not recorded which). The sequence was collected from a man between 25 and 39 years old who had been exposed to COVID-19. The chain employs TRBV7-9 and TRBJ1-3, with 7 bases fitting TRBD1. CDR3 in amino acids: CASSPVRGGVTGNTIYF. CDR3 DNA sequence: TGTGCCAGCAGCCCAGTAAGAGGGGGCGTTACTGGAAACACCATATATTTT.